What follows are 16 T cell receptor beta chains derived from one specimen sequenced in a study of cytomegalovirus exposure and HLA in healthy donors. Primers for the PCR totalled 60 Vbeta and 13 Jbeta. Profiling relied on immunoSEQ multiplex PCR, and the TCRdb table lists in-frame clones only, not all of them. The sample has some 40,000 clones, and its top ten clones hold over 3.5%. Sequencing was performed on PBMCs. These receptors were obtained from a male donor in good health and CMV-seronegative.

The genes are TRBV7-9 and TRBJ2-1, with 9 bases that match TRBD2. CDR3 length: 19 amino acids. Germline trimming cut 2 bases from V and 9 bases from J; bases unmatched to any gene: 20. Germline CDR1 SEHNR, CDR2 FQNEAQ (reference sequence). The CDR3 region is CASSLFPDHSAGGQVEQFF. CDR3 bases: TGTGCCAGCAGCTTATTCCCCGACCATAGCGCGGGGGGGCAGGTTGAGCAGTTCTTC. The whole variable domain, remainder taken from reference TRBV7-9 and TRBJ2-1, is DTGVSQNPRHKITKRGQNVTFRCDPISEHNRLYWYRQTLGQGPEFLTYFQNEAQLEKSRLLSDRFSAERPKGSFSTLEIQRTEQGDSAMYLCASSLFPDHSAGGQVEQFFGPGTRLTVL.

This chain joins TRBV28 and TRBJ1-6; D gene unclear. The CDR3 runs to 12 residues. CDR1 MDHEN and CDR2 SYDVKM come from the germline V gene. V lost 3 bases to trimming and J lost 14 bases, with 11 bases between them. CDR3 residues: CASSFNPGSLHF. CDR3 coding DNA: TGTGCCAGCAGTTTTAACCCGGGATCCCTCCACTTT.

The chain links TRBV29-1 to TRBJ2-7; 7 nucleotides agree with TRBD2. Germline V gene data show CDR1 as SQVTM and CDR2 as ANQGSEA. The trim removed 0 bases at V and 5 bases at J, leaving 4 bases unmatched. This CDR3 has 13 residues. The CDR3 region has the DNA TGCAGCGTTGAAGAAGGGAGGGCGGACGAGCAGTACTTC. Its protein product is CSVEEGRADEQYF.

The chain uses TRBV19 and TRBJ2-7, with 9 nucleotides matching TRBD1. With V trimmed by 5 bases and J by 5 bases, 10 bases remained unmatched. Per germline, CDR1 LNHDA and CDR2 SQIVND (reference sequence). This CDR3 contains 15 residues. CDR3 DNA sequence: TGTGCCAGTAGTCCTGGGGACAGGGTTTACCACGAGCAGTACTTC. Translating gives CASSPGDRVYHEQYF.

CDR3 sequence (DNA): TGTGCCAGCAGCCGGTCGGCTCTTCAGGACGAGCAGTACTTC. This encodes CASSRSALQDEQYF. The rearrangement joins TRBV7-9 to TRBJ2-7, with unresolved D. CDR1 SEHNR and CDR2 FQNEAQ come from the germline V gene (reference sequence). The CDR3 loop spans 14 amino acids. Trimming took off 5 bases at V and 5 bases at J, with 16 bases between the two ends.

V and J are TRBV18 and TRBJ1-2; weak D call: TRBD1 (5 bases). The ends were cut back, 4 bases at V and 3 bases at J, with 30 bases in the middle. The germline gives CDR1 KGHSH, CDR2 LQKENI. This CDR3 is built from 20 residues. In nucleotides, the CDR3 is TGTGCCAGCTCACGCCTCCGTATCGTAGGGGAAGAGGAATCGGACTATGGCTACACCTTC. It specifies CASSRLRIVGEEESDYGYTF.

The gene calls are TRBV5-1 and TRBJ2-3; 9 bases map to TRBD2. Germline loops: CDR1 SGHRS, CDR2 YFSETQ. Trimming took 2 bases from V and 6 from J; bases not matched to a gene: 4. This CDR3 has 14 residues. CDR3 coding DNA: TGCGCCAGCAGCTTTGGGACTAGCCCCGATACGCAGTATTTT. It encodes CASSFGTSPDTQYF.

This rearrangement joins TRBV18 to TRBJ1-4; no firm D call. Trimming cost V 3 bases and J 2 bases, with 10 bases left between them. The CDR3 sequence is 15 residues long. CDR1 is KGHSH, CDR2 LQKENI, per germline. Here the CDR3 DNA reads TGTGCCAGCTCACCTCGGGGATCGACTAATGAAAAACTGTTTTTT. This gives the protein CASSPRGSTNEKLFF.

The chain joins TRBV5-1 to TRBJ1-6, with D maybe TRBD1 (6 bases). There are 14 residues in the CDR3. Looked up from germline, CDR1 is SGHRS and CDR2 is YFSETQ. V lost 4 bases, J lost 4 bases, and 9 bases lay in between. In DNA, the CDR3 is TGCGCCAGCAGCCTGGGACAATATAATTCACCCCTCCACTTT. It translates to CASSLGQYNSPLHF.

The CDR3: CASSLSSAEQFF. In nucleotides, the CDR3 is TGTGCCAGCAGCTTAAGTAGCGCTGAGCAGTTCTTC. The chain combines TRBV11-2 with TRBJ2-1; possible D gene TRBD2, 5 bases. Germline-derived CDR1 and CDR2 are SGHAT and FQNNGV. The CDR3 runs to 12 residues. Trimming cost V 2 bases and J 9 bases, with 8 bases left between them.

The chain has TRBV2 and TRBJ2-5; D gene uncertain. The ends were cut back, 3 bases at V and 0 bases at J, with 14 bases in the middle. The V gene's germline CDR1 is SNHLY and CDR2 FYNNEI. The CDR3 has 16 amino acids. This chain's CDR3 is CASSEARLMYQETQYF. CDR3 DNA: TGTGCCAGCAGTGAGGCCCGACTGATGTACCAAGAGACCCAGTACTTC. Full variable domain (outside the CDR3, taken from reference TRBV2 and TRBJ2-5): EPEVTQTPSHQVTQMGQEVILRCVPISNHLYFYWYRQILGQKVEFLVSFYNNEISEKSEIFDDQFSVERPDGSNFTLKIRSTKLEDSAMYFCASSEARLMYQETQYFGPGTRLLVL.

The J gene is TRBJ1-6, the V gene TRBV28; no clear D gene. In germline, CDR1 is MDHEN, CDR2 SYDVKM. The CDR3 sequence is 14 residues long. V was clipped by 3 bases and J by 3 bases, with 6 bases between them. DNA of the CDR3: TGTGCCAGCAGTTTTAGTTTCTATAATTCACCCCTCCACTTT. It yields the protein CASSFSFYNSPLHF.

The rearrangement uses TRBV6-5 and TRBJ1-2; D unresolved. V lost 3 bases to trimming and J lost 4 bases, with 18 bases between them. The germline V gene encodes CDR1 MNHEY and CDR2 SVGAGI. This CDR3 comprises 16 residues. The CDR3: CASSYSGLAPPYGYTF. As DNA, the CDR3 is TGTGCCAGCAGTTATTCGGGTTTGGCCCCCCCCTATGGCTACACCTTC.

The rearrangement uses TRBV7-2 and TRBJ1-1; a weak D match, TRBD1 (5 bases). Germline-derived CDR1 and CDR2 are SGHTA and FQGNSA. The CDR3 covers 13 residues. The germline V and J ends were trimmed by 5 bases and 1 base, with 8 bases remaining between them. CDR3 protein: CASSLGQNTEAFF. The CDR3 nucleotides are TGTGCCAGCAGCCTCGGACAGAACACTGAAGCTTTCTTT. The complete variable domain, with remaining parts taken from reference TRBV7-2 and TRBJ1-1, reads GAGVSQSPSNKVTEKGKDVELRCDPISGHTALYWYRQSLGQGLEFLIYFQGNSAPDKSGLPSDRFSAERTGGSVSTLTIQRTQQEDSAVYLCASSLGQNTEAFFGQGTRLTVV.

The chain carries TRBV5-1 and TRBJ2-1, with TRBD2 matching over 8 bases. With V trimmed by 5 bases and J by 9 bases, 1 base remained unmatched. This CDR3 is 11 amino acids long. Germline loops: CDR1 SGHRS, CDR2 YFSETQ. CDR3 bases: TGCGCCAGCAGACGGGGGGGTGAGCAGTTCTTC. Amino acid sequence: CASRRGGEQFF.

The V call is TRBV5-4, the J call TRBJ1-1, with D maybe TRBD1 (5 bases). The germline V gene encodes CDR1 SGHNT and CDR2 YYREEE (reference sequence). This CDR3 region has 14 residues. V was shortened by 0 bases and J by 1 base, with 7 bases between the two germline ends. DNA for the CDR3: TGTGCCAGCAGCTTGGTGGGGGGGAACACTGAAGCTTTCTTT. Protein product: CASSLVGGNTEAFF.